This is a list of T cell receptor beta chains from one sample in a study of CD8+CD57+ T cells in acquired aplastic anemia. TCRdb re-called the reads through MiXCR, storing one row per CDR3 protein. Counted here are about 210,000 distinct CDR3 sequences, 60% to 65% occurring once; the ten biggest clones make up 25% to 35%. The specimen sequenced was sorted CD4+, CD8+, or CD8+CD57+ T cells (not recorded which) from PBMCs. The receptor source for this set is a human donor in good health. Each CDR3 is given with its conserved first and last residue. A D gene is named only where the DNA matches it firmly. Clone size is stated in some rows and not others, as once, few, many or a class when expanded.

abundance	v_gene	j_gene	d_gene	CDR3aa	CDR3nt
NA	TRBV30	TRBJ1-1	NA	CAWLSGVAIRTEAFF	TGTGCCTGGTTGAGCGGGGTGGCAATTCGGACTGAAGCTTTCTTT
NA	TRBV7-3	TRBJ2-1	TRBD2	CASSTGTSGGEQFF	TGTGCCAGCAGCACCGGGACTAGCGGCGGTGAGCAGTTCTTC
NA	TRBV2	TRBJ1-2	NA	CASSEQLMGLYGYTF	TGTGCCAGCAGTGAGCAACTCATGGGCCTTTATGGCTACACCTTC
few	TRBV24-1	TRBJ1-1	NA	CVTGRGTEAFF	TGTGTCACCGGGAGGGGCACTGAAGCTTTCTTT
NA	TRBV12-5	TRBJ2-5	NA	CASGLVETQYF	TGTGCTAGTGGACTGGTAGAGACCCAGTACTTC
NA	TRBV25-1	TRBJ2-5	NA	CASSPQGHIAETQYF	TGTGCCAGCAGTCCCCAAGGGCATATCGCGGAGACCCAGTACTTC
NA	TRBV7-9	TRBJ2-3	TRBD2	CASRPPLAGGLYF	TGTGCCAGCAGGCCACCTCTAGCGGGGGGGCTGTATTTT
NA	TRBV7-2	TRBJ1-5	NA	CASSLGTGWAWYF	TGTGCCAGCAGCTTAGGGACCGGATGGGCGTGGTATTTT
NA	TRBV20-1	TRBJ2-1	NA	CSASGQRLNNEQFF	TGCAGTGCTAGTGGCCAGCGGCTTAACAATGAGCAGTTCTTC
NA	TRBV10-1	TRBJ2-6	TRBD1	CASSVQGQVSGANVLTF	TGCGCCAGCAGTGTGCAAGGACAGGTCTCTGGGGCCAACGTCCTGACTTTC
few	TRBV28	TRBJ2-5	TRBD2	CASRPAGGEGETQYF	TGTGCCAGCAGACCAGCCGGGGGGGAGGGGGAGACCCAGTACTTC
NA	TRBV14	TRBJ1-2	NA	CASSQEWRGYTF	TGTGCCAGCAGCCAAGAATGGCGTGGCTACACCTTC
NA	TRBV7-9	TRBJ1-3	TRBD1	CASSRTGGFYGYTIYF	TGTGCCAGCAGCCGGACAGGGGGCTTCTATGGCTACACCATATATTTT
few	TRBV15	TRBJ2-7	TRBD1	CATSREIAGGAGYEQYF	TGTGCCACCAGCAGAGAAATAGCAGGGGGCGCTGGTTACGAGCAGTACTTC
NA	TRBV19	TRBJ2-3	TRBD2	CASGKSSGRRDTQYF	TGTGCCAGTGGCAAATCTAGCGGGAGGCGGGATACGCAGTATTTT
NA	TRBV9	TRBJ2-3	NA	CASSGRYESATQYF	TGTGCCAGCAGCGGGCGGTACGAATCGGCTACGCAGTATTTT
NA	TRBV19	TRBJ1-1	NA	CASSGLTGYRAFF	TGTGCCAGTAGTGGACTCACAGGGTATAGAGCTTTCTTT
many	TRBV25-1	TRBJ2-7	TRBD2	CASSELCPLSTSGKVRYEQYF	TGTGCCAGCAGTGAATTATGCCCCCTCTCGACTAGCGGGAAAGTAAGGTACGAGCAGTACTTC
NA	TRBV20-1	TRBJ1-1	TRBD1	CSAKRLGQVMNTEAFF	TGCAGTGCTAAAAGACTCGGACAGGTCATGAACACTGAAGCTTTCTTT
NA	TRBV7-9	TRBJ2-7	NA	CASSLGVGLDEQYF	TGTGCTAGCAGCCTCGGGGTAGGGCTGGACGAGCAGTACTTC
NA	TRBV10-1	TRBJ1-5	NA	CASRNRVQPQHF	TGCGCCAGCAGGAACAGGGTTCAGCCCCAGCATTTT
NA	TRBV7-9	TRBJ2-1	NA	CASSSQGNNEQFF	TGTGCCAGCAGCTCACAGGGTAACAATGAGCAGTTCTTC
NA	TRBV20-1	TRBJ2-7	TRBD2	CSARDGGGASYEQYF	TGCAGTGCTAGAGATGGCGGGGGGGCTTCCTACGAGCAGTACTTC
once	TRBV10-2	TRBJ1-2	NA	CASRGSTNSGYTF	TGCGCCAGCAGAGGTAGCACAAATTCGGGCTACACCTTC
NA	TRBV12-3/TRBV12-4	TRBJ1-4	NA	CASSFEVFEKLFF	TGTGCCAGCAGTTTCGAAGTCTTTGAAAAACTGTTTTTT
few	TRBV20-1	TRBJ2-7	TRBD2	CSAIAGHSYEQYF	TGCAGTGCTATAGCGGGACACTCCTACGAGCAGTACTTC
NA	TRBV2	TRBJ2-7	NA	CASTQSTVAQYF	TGTGCCAGCACGCAATCGACAGTCGCGCAGTACTTC
once	TRBV7-9	TRBJ2-7	TRBD1	CATGRTGVYEQYF	TGTGCCACCGGTCGGACAGGGGTCTACGAGCAGTACTTC
NA	TRBV20-1	TRBJ1-1	NA	CSASQGFQAFF	TGCAGTGCGTCCCAGGGTTTTCAAGCTTTCTTT
NA	TRBV15	TRBJ1-1	NA	CATSPGVMNTEAFF	TGTGCCACCAGCCCAGGGGTTATGAACACTGAAGCTTTCTTT
many	TRBV12-3/TRBV12-4	TRBJ2-3	NA	CASSLGSVSTDTQYF	TGTGCCAGCAGTTTAGGATCCGTGAGCACAGATACGCAGTATTTT
NA	TRBV5-6	TRBJ2-7	TRBD1	CASSPRDSEQYF	TGTGCCAGCAGCCCAAGGGACAGCGAGCAGTACTTC
NA	TRBV7-8	TRBJ2-7	TRBD1	CASSLNGQGSSYEQYF	TGTGCCAGCAGCTTAAACGGACAGGGGTCGTCCTACGAGCAGTACTTC
NA	TRBV29-1	TRBJ1-4	NA	CSVLFDQGAEKLFF	TGCAGCGTACTTTTCGACCAGGGAGCCGAAAAACTGTTTTTT
NA	TRBV12-3/TRBV12-4	TRBJ1-1	TRBD1	CASSARQGGWAFF	TGTGCCAGCAGTGCCCGACAGGGGGGGTGGGCTTTCTTT
NA	TRBV7-2	TRBJ1-3	NA	CASSPGQAVGNTIYF	TGTGCCAGCAGCCCCGGTCAGGCCGTCGGAAACACCATATATTTT
NA	TRBV7-8	TRBJ2-5	NA	CASRMLGGAIAETQYF	TGTGCCAGCAGGATGTTAGGCGGCGCCATCGCAGAGACCCAGTACTTC
NA	TRBV7-6	TRBJ2-1	TRBD2	CASSLASLLLAGTYNEQFF	TGTGCCAGCAGCTTAGCATCATTGTTGCTAGCGGGTACCTACAATGAGCAGTTCTTC
NA	TRBV4-1	TRBJ1-5	NA	CASSQALNQPQHF	TGCGCCAGCAGCCAAGCTTTAAATCAGCCCCAGCATTTT
NA	TRBV7-8	TRBJ1-2	NA	CASTLNREAYGYTF	TGTGCCAGCACCCTAAACAGGGAAGCATATGGCTACACCTTC
many	TRBV19	TRBJ1-4	TRBD1	CASRGQGYEKLFF	TGTGCCAGTCGGGGACAGGGTTATGAAAAACTGTTTTTT
NA	TRBV15	TRBJ2-7	NA	CATSRDKGPESSYEQYF	TGTGCCACCAGCAGAGATAAGGGCCCAGAAAGCTCCTACGAGCAGTACTTC
many	TRBV11-3	TRBJ2-1	NA	CASSLDQNYVSYNEQFF	TGTGCCAGCAGCTTAGATCAGAATTATGTCTCCTACAATGAGCAGTTCTTC
many	TRBV20-1	TRBJ1-1	TRBD1	CSARPQGFEAFF	TGCAGTGCTAGGCCACAGGGGTTTGAAGCTTTCTTT
NA	TRBV27	TRBJ2-1	NA	CASSFGTIEQFF	TGTGCCAGCAGTTTCGGGACAATTGAGCAGTTCTTC
NA	TRBV7-3	TRBJ2-3	NA	CASSLGQGSNEQYF	TGTGCCAGCAGCTTAGGTCAGGGAAGCAATGAGCAGTATTTT
many	TRBV19	TRBJ1-1	NA	CASSIGRIEAFF	TGTGCCAGTAGTATAGGACGTATTGAAGCTTTCTTT
NA	TRBV7-9	TRBJ1-1	NA	CASSSWDTTEAFF	TGTGCCAGCAGCTCATGGGACACCACTGAAGCTTTCTTT
NA	TRBV7-2	TRBJ2-1	TRBD1	CASSLTEGAFNYNEQFF	TGTGCCAGCAGCTTAACAGAGGGGGCATTCAATTACAATGAGCAGTTCTTC
NA	TRBV5-4	TRBJ2-1	NA	CASSLGILAGSYEQFF	TGTGCCAGCAGCTTGGGAATACTAGCTGGCTCCTACGAGCAGTTCTTC